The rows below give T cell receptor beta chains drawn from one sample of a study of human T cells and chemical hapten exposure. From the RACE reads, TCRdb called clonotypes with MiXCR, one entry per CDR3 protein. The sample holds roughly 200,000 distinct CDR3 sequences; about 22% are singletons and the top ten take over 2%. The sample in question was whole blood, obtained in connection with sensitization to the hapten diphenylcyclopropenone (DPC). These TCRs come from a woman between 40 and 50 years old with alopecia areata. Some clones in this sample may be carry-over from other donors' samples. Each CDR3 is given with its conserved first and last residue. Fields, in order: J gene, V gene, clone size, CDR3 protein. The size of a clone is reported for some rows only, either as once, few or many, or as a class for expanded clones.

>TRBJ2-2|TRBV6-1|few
CASSLYSRQSGELFF
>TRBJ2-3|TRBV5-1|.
CASKRLAGFGDTQYF
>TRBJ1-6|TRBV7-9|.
CASSPNRGPGSPLHF
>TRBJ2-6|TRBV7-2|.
CASSLVYGRGDVLTF
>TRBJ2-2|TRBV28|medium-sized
CASSQPTGSMGGELFF
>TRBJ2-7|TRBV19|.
CASSIDLGRSYEQYF
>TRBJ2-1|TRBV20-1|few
CSARTSGSTNEQFF
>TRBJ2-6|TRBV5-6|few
CASSSFRGAGANVLTF
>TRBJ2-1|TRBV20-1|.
CSAKGAPTYNEQFF
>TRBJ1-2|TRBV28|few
CASRVPTGGGYTF
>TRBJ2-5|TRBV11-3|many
CASSHRDSQETQYF
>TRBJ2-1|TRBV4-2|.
CASSQDPSGTSGINEQFF
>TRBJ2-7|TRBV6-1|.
CASSERGHEQYF
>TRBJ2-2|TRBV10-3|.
CAISESQLVGPNTGELFF
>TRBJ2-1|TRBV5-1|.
CASSLGPGLQSNEQFF
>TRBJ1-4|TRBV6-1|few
CASSEDGGRGNEKLFF
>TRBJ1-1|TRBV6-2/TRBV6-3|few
CASSGGGRNTEAFF
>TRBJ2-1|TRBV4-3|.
CASSQGWTGRNEQFF
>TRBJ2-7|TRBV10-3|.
CAISESEHPSYEQYF
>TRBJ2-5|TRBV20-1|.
CSANRQGGQETQYF
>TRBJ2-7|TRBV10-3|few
CAIRGQGAATYEQYF
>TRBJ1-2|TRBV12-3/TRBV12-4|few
CASSKDGKGGYGYTF
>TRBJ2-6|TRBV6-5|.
CASSLRWSGANVLTF
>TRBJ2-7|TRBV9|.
CASSLNLKTRYEQYF
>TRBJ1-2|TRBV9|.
CASSGDGTYGYTF
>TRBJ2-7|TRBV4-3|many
CASSQDWTFGEQYF
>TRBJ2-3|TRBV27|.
CASRPGQGPHTQYF
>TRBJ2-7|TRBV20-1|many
CSASPGGGNEQYF
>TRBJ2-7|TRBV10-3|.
CAISEFGISYEQYF
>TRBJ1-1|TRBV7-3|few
CASSPPGGSNTEAFF
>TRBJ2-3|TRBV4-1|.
CASSQDFAGAPDTQYF
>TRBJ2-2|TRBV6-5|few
CASSYYPGRTGAGELFF
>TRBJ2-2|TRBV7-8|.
CASRGVSGGELFF
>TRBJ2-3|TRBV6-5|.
CASSSRLGDTQYF
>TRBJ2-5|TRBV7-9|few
CASSLGLTKETQYF
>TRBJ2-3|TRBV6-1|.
CASRPWGQVDTQYF
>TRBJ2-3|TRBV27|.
CASSLSRDRGRSDTQYF
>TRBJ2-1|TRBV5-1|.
CASSSVGGPYNEQFF
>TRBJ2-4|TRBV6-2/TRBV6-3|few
CASSYATGYKNIQYF
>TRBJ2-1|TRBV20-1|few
CSARDFRGGRGNEQFF
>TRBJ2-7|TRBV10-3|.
CAIRPRGASSEQYF
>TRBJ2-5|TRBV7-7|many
CASSGGVAETQYF
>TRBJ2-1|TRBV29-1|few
CSVAPSYNEQFF
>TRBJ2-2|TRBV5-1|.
CASSLSQASTGELFF
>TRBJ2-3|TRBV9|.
CASSPWGTSGSTDTQYF
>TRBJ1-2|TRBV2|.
CASRPTGTSLSYGYTF
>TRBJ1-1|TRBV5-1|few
CASSSNQDSLRNTEAFF
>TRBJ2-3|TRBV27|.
CASSLGHGPSTDTQYF
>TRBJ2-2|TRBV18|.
CASSPTLADTGELFF
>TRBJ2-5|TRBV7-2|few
CASSWRTSGGYATQYF
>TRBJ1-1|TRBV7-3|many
CASAREIQTEAFF
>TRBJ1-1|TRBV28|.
CASGGLGQNAFF
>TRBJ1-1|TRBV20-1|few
CSARREGITEAFF
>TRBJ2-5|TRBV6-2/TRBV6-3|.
CASSRQRGTWETQYF
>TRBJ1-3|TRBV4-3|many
CASSQLDRSGNTIYF
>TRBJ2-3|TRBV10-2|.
CASRQGSSTDTQYF
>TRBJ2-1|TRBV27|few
CASSATSGRGHEQFF
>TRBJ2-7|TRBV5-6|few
CASSWGTSEEQYF